These 25 T cell receptor beta chains were all obtained from the same sample, sequenced in a study of blood T cell repertoires in COVID-19. Sequencing was performed with immunoSEQ multiplex PCR; in TCRdb, only in-frame clones are kept and a portion is missing. The sample has 150,000 or so clones, 75% to 90% seen once. The sample consisted of PBMCs or T cells enriched from blood (not recorded which). These receptors came from a woman aged 55-69 years who had recovered from COVID-19.

CDR3 sequence reads: CASSQEGTVSNQPQHF. Written as DNA, the CDR3 is TGCGCCAGCAGCCAAGAAGGGACAGTGAGCAATCAGCCCCAGCATTTT. The J gene is TRBJ1-5, the V gene TRBV4-1, with 7 bases that match TRBD1. Germline assignment: CDR1 MGHRA and CDR2 YSYEKL. Unmatched junction bases numbered 3, after V lost 0 bases and J lost 1 base. The CDR3 sequence is 16 residues long.

CDR3 sequence reads: CASSLTSGPTNYGYTF. The CDR3 nucleotides are TGCGCCAGCAGCTTAACGTCAGGGCCAACTAACTATGGCTACACCTTC. This sequence joins TRBV5-1 and TRBJ1-2, with D tentatively TRBD1 (5 bases). The germline V gene has CDR1 SGHRS and CDR2 YFSETQ. Between the trimmed V and J ends, which lost 2 bases and 0 bases, there was a span of 14 bases. The CDR3 runs 16 residues.

The chain employs TRBV7-9 and TRBJ1-4, with 9 bases that match TRBD1. V lost 5 bases to trimming and J lost 7 bases; unmatched junction nucleotides: 8. The CDR3 loop spans 15 amino acids. The germline V gene has CDR1 SEHNR and CDR2 FQNEAQ (reference sequence). In DNA, the CDR3 is TGTGCCAGCAGCCTCACCGGGACAGGGATTGAAAAACTGTTTTTT. It is translated as CASSLTGTGIEKLFF. The full variable domain, completed using reference TRBV7-9 and TRBJ1-4, is DTGVSQNPRHKITKRGQNVTFRCDPISEHNRLYWYRQTLGQGPEFLTYFQNEAQLEKSRLLSDRFSAERPKGSFSTLEIQRTEQGDSAMYLCASSLTGTGIEKLFFGSGTQLSVL.

The chain uses TRBV23-1 and TRBJ2-3, with a possible D match to TRBD1 (6 bases). TRBV23-1 is labeled an ORF, and its function is uncertain. The CDR3 contains 16 residues. Trimming stripped 0 bases from V and 0 bases from J, with 10 bases between. The CDR3 is CASSQSEDRSTDTQYF. The CDR3 nucleotides are TGCGCCAGCAGTCAATCGGAGGACAGAAGCACAGATACGCAGTATTTT.

This clone was detected once. The chain has TRBV3-1 (or the pseudogene TRBV3-2) and TRBJ1-1; D unresolved. CDR3 size: 17 residues. The V and J ends lost 0 bases and 0 bases respectively, with 14 bases between them. From germline, CDR1 is LGHDT and CDR2 YNNKEL (reference sequence). The CDR3 DNA follows: TGTGCCAGCAGCCAAGACGAGAGGGTGTTACTGAACACTGAAGCTTTCTTT. It codes for CASSQDERVLLNTEAFF.

The chain links TRBV27 to TRBJ2-3, with a tentative D call TRBD1 (5 bases). Germline lookup yields CDR1 MNHEY and CDR2 SMNVEV (reference sequence). V gave up 2 bases and J gave up 10 bases, with 10 bases separating them. This CDR3 has 12 amino acids. The CDR3 DNA reads TGTGCCAGCAGTTTAAGGGGAAGCGCGCAGTATTTT. This gives the protein CASSLRGSAQYF.

This chain connects TRBV19 to TRBJ2-5, with a weak D call TRBD2 (5 bases). This CDR3 is built from 13 residues. Trimming took off 5 bases at V and 5 bases at J, with 12 bases between the two ends. CDR1 and CDR2 (germline): LNHDA, SQIVND (reference sequence). In DNA, the CDR3 is TGTGCCAGTAGTGGGAGAGTCCTGGAGACCCAGTACTTC. Translating gives CASSGRVLETQYF.

V usage is TRBV27 and J usage is TRBJ1-4, with a possible D match to TRBD1 (5 bases). CDR3 size: 14 residues. The germline CDR1 and CDR2 sequences are MNHEY and SMNVEV (reference sequence). Trimming left V 3 bases short and J 3 bases short, with 8 bases between. CDR3 loop: CASSFQGANEKLFF. In nucleotides, the CDR3 is TGTGCCAGCAGTTTTCAAGGGGCTAATGAAAAACTGTTTTTT.

The chain joins TRBV5-1 to TRBJ2-3; D unresolved. CDR3 length: 14 amino acids. V was clipped by 1 base and J by 2 bases, with 8 bases between them. The germline gives CDR1 SGHRS, CDR2 YFSETQ. CDR3 amino acids: CASSLTQNTDTQYF. CDR3 coding DNA: TGCGCCAGCAGCTTGACACAAAACACAGATACGCAGTATTTT. Looking up the rest from reference TRBV5-1 and TRBJ2-3 gives the full variable domain: KAGVTQTPRYLIKTRGQQVTLSCSPISGHRSVSWYQQTPGQGLQFLFEYFSETQRNKGNFPGRFSGRQFSNSRSEMNVSTLELGDSALYLCASSLTQNTDTQYFGPGTRLTVL.

About this clone: The same CDR3 also results from other DNA sequences found in this sample. The V gene is TRBV5-1, the J gene TRBJ2-2; 10 bases are a match to TRBD2. CDR3 size: 15 residues. Germline loops: CDR1 SGHRS, CDR2 YFSETQ. The V gene end was trimmed by 2 bases and the J gene end by 3 bases; junction bases not matched to a gene: 1. CDR3 sequence: CASSLGLADTGELFF. CDR3 sequence (DNA): TGCGCCAGCAGCTTAGGACTAGCGGACACCGGGGAGCTGTTTTTT.

The V and J genes are TRBV3-1 (or the pseudogene TRBV3-2) and TRBJ2-5, with D perhaps TRBD1 (6 bases). V gave up 3 bases and J gave up 6 bases, with 17 bases separating them. Germline CDR1 is LGHDT and CDR2 is YNNKEL (reference sequence). The CDR3 runs to 15 residues. The CDR3 loop reads CASSQQATRGQTQYF. CDR3 sequence (DNA): TGTGCCAGCAGCCAGCAAGCGACCAGGGGCCAGACCCAGTACTTC.

The chain couples TRBV7-9 to TRBJ1-6; D unclear. CDR3 length equals 12 residues. The V and J ends lost 3 bases and 6 bases respectively, with 3 bases between them. The V gene's germline CDR1 is SEHNR and CDR2 FQNEAQ (reference sequence). CDR3 amino acids: CASSFINSPLHF. The CDR3 DNA is TGTGCCAGCAGCTTTATTAATTCACCCCTCCACTTT.

This clone occurred a few times. V usage is TRBV7-2 and J usage is TRBJ1-2; D is undetermined. The CDR3 covers 14 residues. Germline assignment: CDR1 SGHTA and CDR2 FQGNSA. V was shortened by 1 base and J by 4 bases, with 10 bases between the two germline ends. The CDR3 DNA sequence: TGTGCCAGCAGCTTAGAACAGTCGCTCTATGGCTACACCTTC. Translation: CASSLEQSLYGYTF.

The chain combines TRBV5-4 with TRBJ2-3, with 7 nucleotides matching TRBD1. The J segment lost 3 bases and the V segment lost 3 bases, leaving 7 bases of the junction unmatched. The CDR3 has 15 amino acids. The germline CDR1 and CDR2 sequences are SGHNT and YYREEE (reference sequence). CDR3 sequence: CASSSRQGSTDTQYF. CDR3 DNA sequence: TGTGCCAGCAGCTCCCGACAGGGATCAACAGATACGCAGTATTTT.

The chain has TRBV24-1 and TRBJ2-5; TRBD1 matches 7 bases. Looked up from germline, CDR1 is KGHDR and CDR2 is SFDVKD. V was clipped by 7 bases and J by 5 bases; unmatched bases: 15. This CDR3 is built from 16 residues. The CDR3 is CATRALRQGCSETQYF. CDR3 coding DNA: TGTGCCACCAGGGCTTTGCGACAGGGATGCTCGGAGACCCAGTACTTC.

The chain combines TRBV18 with TRBJ2-5; TRBD1 is a possible D gene (8 bases). V dropped 5 bases and J dropped 7 bases, with 14 bases sitting between them. Germline-derived CDR1 and CDR2 are KGHSH and LQKENI. There are 13 residues in the CDR3. The CDR3 loop reads CASSADREGTQYF. CDR3 DNA sequence: TGTGCCAGCTCAGCGGACAGGGAGGGGACCCAGTACTTC.

The gene calls are TRBV18 and TRBJ2-7; 13 nucleotides line up with TRBD2. CDR3 size: 15 residues. CDR1 KGHSH and CDR2 LQKENI come from the germline V gene. V was pared by 3 bases and J by 6 bases, with 5 bases of the junction left unmatched. CDR3: CASSPGLAGVVEQYF. The CDR3 bases are TGTGCCAGCTCACCTGGACTAGCGGGAGTTGTCGAGCAGTACTTC.

The V and J genes are TRBV9 and TRBJ1-2; 10 positions match TRBD1. Germline V gene sequence: CDR1 SGDLS, CDR2 YYNGEE. The CDR3 consists of 16 residues. The trim removed 3 bases at V and 4 bases at J, leaving 9 bases unmatched. In DNA form, the CDR3 reads TGTGCCAGCAGCGCCGGGACAGGGGAGGTCAGCTATGGCTACACCTTC. Protein: CASSAGTGEVSYGYTF.

This chain uses TRBV6-5 with TRBJ1-1, with TRBD1 as a possible D gene (6 bases). The CDR3 is made up of 13 amino acids. The germline gives CDR1 MNHEY, CDR2 SVGAGI. The V end was cut by 5 bases, the J end by 1 base, with 8 bases between. CDR3 sequence (DNA): TGTGCCAGCAGTAACAGGGCGAACACTGAAGCTTTCTTT. Its translation is CASSNRANTEAFF.

V usage is TRBV7-8 and J usage is TRBJ2-5; 8 nucleotides align to TRBD1. The CDR3 totals 14 residues. Germline lookup yields CDR1 SGHVS and CDR2 FQNEAQ. V trimming: 5 bases; J trimming: 1 base; junction bases outside the gene matches: 3. CDR3 sequence reads: CASSPDRAQETQYF. CDR3 DNA sequence: TGTGCCAGCAGCCCGGACAGGGCCCAAGAGACCCAGTACTTC.

The rearrangement links TRBV20-1 to TRBJ2-3; 12 bases line up with TRBD2. The CDR3 totals 16 residues. Trimming took 3 bases from V and 8 from J; bases not matched to a gene: 12. Germline CDR1 DFQATT, CDR2 SNEGSKA (reference sequence). CDR3: CSASLAGGPGWRTQYF. The DNA for the CDR3 is TGCAGTGCTAGTCTAGCGGGGGGGCCGGGTTGGCGTACGCAGTATTTT.

This sequence joins TRBV19 and TRBJ1-5, with 9 bases fitting TRBD1. The V gene's germline CDR1 is LNHDA and CDR2 SQIVND (reference sequence). J lost 5 bases, V lost 4 bases, and 9 bases had no gene match. This CDR3 is built from 16 residues. The CDR3 DNA is TGTGCCAGTAGTAGTCCCCCCGGGACAGGGCATCAGCCCCAGCATTTT. Translated, it gives CASSSPPGTGHQPQHF.

CDR3 in amino acids: CASSADRVGGYTF. The CDR3 DNA reads as TGTGCCAGCAGTGCTGACAGGGTAGGCGGCTACACCTTC. The V call is TRBV5-4, the J call TRBJ1-2; 7 nucleotides line up with TRBD1. The CDR3 contains 13 residues. J was trimmed by 8 bases and V by 5 bases; bases with no gene match: 9. Germline assignment: CDR1 SGHNT and CDR2 YYREEE (reference sequence). The whole variable domain, filled in from reference TRBV5-4 and TRBJ1-2, reads ETGVTQSPTHLIKTRGQQVTLRCSSQSGHNTVSWYQQALGQGPQFIFQYYREEENGRGNFPPRFSGLQFPNYSSELNVNALELDDSALYLCASSADRVGGYTFGSGTRLTVV.

V gene TRBV28 combines with J gene TRBJ1-5; no firm D call. CDR1 and CDR2 from the germline V gene are MDHEN and SYDVKM. The V and J ends lost 5 bases and 11 bases respectively, with 13 bases between them. This CDR3 has 12 amino acids. The CDR3 region is CASSPPMRTQHF. CDR3 DNA: TGTGCCAGCAGTCCTCCAATGAGGACCCAGCATTTT.

The CDR3 sequence is CASSLAYGEVGNQPQHF. The CDR3 coding sequence is TGTGCCAGCAGCTTAGCGTATGGGGAGGTGGGTAATCAGCCCCAGCATTTT. The chain uses TRBV7-9 and TRBJ1-5; no reliable D call. The CDR3 is made up of 17 amino acids. With 0 bases removed from V and 4 bases from J, the gap between germline ends came to 16 bases. Germline V gives CDR1 SEHNR, CDR2 FQNEAQ (reference sequence).